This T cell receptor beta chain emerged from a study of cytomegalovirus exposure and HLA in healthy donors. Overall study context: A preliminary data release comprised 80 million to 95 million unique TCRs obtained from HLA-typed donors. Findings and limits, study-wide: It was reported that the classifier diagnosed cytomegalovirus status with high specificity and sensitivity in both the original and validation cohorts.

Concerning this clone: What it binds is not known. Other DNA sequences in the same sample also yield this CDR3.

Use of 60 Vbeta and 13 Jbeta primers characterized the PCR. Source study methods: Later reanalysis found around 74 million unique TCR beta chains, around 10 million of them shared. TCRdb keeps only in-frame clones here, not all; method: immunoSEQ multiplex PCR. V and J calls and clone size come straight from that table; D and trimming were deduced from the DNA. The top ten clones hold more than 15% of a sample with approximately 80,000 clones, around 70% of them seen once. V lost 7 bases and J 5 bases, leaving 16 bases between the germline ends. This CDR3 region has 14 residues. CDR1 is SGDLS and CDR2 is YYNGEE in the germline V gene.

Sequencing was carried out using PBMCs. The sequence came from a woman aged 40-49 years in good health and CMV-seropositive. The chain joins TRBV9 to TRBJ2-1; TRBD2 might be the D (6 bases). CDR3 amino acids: CASASGQPDNEQFF. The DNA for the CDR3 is TGTGCCAGCGCCAGCGGGCAACCAGACAATGAGCAGTTCTTC.